This TCR beta chain was documented in a study of T cells after yellow fever vaccination. Template switching with 5'RACE generated the TCR cDNA and added a universal primer site and UMIs. Each CDR3 protein gets one entry after TCRdb re-called the 5' RACE reads with MiXCR. The profile shows around 150,000 distinct CDR3 sequences, 6% to 7.5% of them singletons. The CDR3 loop spans 14 amino acids. Trimming removed 10 bases from V and 5 bases from J, with 19 bases in between. Germline CDR1 and CDR2: SGHRS and YFSETQ. The material sequenced was CD4+ T cells sorted from PBMCs, taken roughly 5 days after the first yellow fever vaccination. The chain is built from TRBV5-1 and TRBJ1-3, with TRBD1 as a possible D gene (6 bases). The source of this sequence is a man younger than 35 who received the YFV17D yellow fever vaccine. In DNA form, the CDR3 reads TGCGCCTTCCACCCGGGACAATGGAGAAACACCATATATTTT. Translation gives CAFHPGQWRNTIYF.